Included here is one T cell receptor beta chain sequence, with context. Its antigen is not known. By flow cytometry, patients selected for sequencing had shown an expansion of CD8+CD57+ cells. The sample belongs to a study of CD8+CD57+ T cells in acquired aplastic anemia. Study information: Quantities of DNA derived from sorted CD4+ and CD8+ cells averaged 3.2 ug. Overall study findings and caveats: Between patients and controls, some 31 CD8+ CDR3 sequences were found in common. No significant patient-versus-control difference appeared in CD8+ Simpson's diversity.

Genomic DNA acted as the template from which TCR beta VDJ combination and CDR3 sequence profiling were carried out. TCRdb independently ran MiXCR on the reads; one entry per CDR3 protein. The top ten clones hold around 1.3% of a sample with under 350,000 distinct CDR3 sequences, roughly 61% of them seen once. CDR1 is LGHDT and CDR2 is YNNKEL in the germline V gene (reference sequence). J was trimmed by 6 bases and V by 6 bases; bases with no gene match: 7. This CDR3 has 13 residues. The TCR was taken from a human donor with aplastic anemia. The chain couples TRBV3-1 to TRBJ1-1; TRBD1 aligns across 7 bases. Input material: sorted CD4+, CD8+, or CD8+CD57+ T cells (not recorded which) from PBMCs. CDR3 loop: CASSNRGIAEAFF. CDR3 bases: TGTGCCAGCAGTAACAGGGGAATAGCTGAAGCTTTCTTT.